This TCR beta chain was identified during a study of T-cell reconstitution after alpha-beta-depleted transplantation in children. The CDR3 extends over 19 amino acids. V lost 4 bases to trimming and J lost 0 bases; unmatched junction nucleotides: 10. Germline V gene lookup returns CDR1 MNHEY and CDR2 SVGAGI. Unique molecular identifiers were used to barcode this TCRbeta library. MiXCR, run by TCRdb on the PCR reads, gives a single entry per CDR3 protein. The sample records roughly 500,000 distinct CDR3 sequences, about 17% being singletons. The V and J genes are TRBV6-5 and TRBJ2-7; 15 nucleotides line up with TRBD2. The sequencing used PBMCs from the stem cell graft donor, collected from the stem cell graft. The sequence derives from a human donor who donated a stem cell graft to a child with acute lymphoblastic leukemia. CDR3: CASSSSGTSGRLYSYEQYF. CDR3 sequence (DNA): TGTGCCAGCAGTTCTTCCGGGACTAGCGGGAGGCTTTACTCCTACGAGCAGTACTTC.